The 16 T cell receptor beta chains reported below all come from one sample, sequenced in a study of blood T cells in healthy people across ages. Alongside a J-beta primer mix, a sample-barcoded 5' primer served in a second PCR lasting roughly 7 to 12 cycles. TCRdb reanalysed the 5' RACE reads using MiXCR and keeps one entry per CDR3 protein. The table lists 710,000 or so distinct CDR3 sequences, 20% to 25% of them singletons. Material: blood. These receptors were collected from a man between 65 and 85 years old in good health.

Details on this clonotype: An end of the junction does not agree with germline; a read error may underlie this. CDR3 sequence (DNA): TGTACCAGCAGCCCAGATCTAAACGGGGGCTACACCTTC. Protein product: CTSSPDLNGGYTF. The V gene is TRBV7-8, the J gene TRBJ1-2, with no clear D. This CDR3 has 13 residues. Germline V gene sequence: CDR1 SGHVS, CDR2 FQNEAQ.

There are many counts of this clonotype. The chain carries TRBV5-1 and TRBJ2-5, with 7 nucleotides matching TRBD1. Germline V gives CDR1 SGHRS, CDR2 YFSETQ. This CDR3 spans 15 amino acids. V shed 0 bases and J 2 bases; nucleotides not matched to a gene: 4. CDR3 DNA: TGCGCCAGCAGCTTGGCAGGGGGAATACAAGAGACCCAGTACTTC. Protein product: CASSLAGGIQETQYF.

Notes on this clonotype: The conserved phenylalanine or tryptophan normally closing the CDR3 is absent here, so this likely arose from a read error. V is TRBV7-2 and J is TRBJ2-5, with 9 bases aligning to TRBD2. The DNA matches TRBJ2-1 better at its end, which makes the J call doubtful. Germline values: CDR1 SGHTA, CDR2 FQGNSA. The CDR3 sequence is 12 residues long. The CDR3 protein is CASSTGLAEQFL. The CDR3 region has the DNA TGTGCCAGCAGCACGGGACTAGCAGAGCAGTTCCTC.

DNA for the CDR3: TGTGCCAGCACCATGGGGAGGGTTGACGGCTACACCTTC. Its protein product is CASTMGRVDGYTF. V usage is TRBV28 and J usage is TRBJ1-2; no clear D. The length of the CDR3 is 13 residues. V lost 7 bases, J lost 8 bases, and 17 bases lay in between. Germline V CDR1 and CDR2: MDHEN, SYDVKM.

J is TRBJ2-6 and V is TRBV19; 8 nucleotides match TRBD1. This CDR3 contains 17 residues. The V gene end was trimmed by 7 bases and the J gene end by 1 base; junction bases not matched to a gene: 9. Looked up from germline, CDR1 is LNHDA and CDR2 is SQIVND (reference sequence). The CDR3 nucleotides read TGTGCCAGTACTCCAGGACAGGGCAGATCTGGGGCCAACGTCCTGACTTTC. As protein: CASTPGQGRSGANVLTF.

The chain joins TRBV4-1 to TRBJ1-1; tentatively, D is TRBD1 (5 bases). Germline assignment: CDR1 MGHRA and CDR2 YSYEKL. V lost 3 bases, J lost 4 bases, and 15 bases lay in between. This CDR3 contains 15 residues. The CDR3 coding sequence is TGCGCCAGCAGCCATCCCCGGGAGGGGAGCACTGAAGCTTTCTTT. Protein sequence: CASSHPREGSTEAFF.

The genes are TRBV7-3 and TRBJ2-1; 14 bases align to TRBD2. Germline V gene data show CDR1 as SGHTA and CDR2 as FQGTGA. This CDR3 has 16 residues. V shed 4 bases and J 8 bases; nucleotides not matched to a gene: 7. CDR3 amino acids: CASSSRLAGGPDEQFF. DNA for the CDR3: TGTGCCAGCAGCTCCAGACTAGCGGGAGGGCCTGATGAGCAGTTCTTC.

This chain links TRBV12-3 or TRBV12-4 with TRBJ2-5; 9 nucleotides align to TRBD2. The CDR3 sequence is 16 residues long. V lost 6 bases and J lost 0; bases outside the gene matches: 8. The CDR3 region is CASSPHSGGYQETQYF. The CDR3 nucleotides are TGTGCCAGCAGCCCCCATAGCGGGGGTTACCAAGAGACCCAGTACTTC.

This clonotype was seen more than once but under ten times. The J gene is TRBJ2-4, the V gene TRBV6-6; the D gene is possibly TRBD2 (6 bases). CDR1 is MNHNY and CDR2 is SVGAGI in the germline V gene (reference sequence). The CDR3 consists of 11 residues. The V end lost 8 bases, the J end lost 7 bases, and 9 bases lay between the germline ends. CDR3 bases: TGTGCCAGCGGGGGGTCGAACATTCAGTACTTC. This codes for CASGGSNIQYF.

CDR3 bases: TGTGCCAGCAGCTTGAAGGCTAGCACACCGCAGTATTTT. Its translation is CASSLKASTPQYF. The chain joins TRBV7-2 to TRBJ2-3; possible D gene TRBD2, 5 bases. The CDR3 runs to 13 residues. Trimming cost V 3 bases and J 10 bases, with 14 bases left between them. The germline CDR1 and CDR2 sequences are SGHTA and FQGNSA.

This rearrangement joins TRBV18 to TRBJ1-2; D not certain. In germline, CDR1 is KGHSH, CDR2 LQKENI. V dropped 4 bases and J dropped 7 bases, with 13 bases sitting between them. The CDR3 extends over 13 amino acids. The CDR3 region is CASSLRTEFGYTF. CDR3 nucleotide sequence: TGTGCCAGCTCACTCAGGACCGAGTTTGGCTACACCTTC. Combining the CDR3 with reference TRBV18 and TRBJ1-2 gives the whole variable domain NAGVMQNPRHLVRRRGQEARLRCSPMKGHSHVYWYRQLPEEGLKFMVYLQKENIIDESGMPKERFSAEFPKEGPSILRIQQVVRGDSAAYFCASSLRTEFGYTFGSGTRLTVV.

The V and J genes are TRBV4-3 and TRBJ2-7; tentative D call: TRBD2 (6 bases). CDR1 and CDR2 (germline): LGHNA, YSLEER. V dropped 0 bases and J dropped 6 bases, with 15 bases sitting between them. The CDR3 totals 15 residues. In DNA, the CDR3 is TGCGCCAGCAGCCAAGATGGTTGGAGGGGAGGCGAGCAGTACTTC. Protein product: CASSQDGWRGGEQYF.

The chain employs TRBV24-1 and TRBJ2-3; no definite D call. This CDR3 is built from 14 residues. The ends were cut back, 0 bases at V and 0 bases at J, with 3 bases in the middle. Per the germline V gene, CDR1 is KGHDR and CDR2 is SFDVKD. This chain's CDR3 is CATSDLRSTDTQYF. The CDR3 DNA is TGTGCCACCAGTGATTTGCGGAGCACAGATACGCAGTATTTT.

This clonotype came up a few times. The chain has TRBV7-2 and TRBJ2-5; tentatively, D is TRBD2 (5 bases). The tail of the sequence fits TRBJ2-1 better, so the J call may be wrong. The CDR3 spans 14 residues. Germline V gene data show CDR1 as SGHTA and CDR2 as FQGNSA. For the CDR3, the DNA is TGTGCCAGCAGCTCCAACTTTGCGGGCGGTGAGCAGTTCTTC. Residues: CASSSNFAGGEQFF.

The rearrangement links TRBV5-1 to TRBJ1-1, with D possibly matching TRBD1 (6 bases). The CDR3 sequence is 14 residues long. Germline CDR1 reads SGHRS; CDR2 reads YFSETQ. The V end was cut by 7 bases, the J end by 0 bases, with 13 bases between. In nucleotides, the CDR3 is TGCGCCAGCGGGTGGGGGGCGGTGAACACTGAAGCTTTCTTT. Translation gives CASGWGAVNTEAFF.

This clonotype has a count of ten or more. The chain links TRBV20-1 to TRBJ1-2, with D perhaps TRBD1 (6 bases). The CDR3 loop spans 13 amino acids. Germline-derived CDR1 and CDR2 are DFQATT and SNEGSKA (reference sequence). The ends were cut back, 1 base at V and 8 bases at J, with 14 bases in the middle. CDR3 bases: TGCAGTGCTAGAGGACAGGTCGGCCACGGCTACACCTTC. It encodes CSARGQVGHGYTF.